This T cell receptor (beta chain) was recovered during a study of blood T cell repertoires in COVID-19 (dated by TCRdb to between 2020 and 2021). Describing the broader study: Collaborator samples came from the United States, Italy and Spain and covered acute and convalescent phases of COVID-19. The samples were drawn from the first 160 participants of the ongoing ImmuneRACE study and from over a thousand subjects provided by 6 global collaborators. Subjects who had been exposed to COVID-19, were actively infected with it, or had recovered from it provided the deeply sampled blood TCRbeta repertoires that made up the dataset. The prospective study material was composed of cDNA or gDNA derived from T cells, B-cell-depleted T cells, or PBMCs. The repertoires were released in a freely available public database meant as a resource for research on the immune response to SARS-CoV-2. Sample metadata almost always included a de-identified subject ID, COVID-19 status, age in years and sex. Where available, HLA class I and class II types were obtained from metadata supplied by the sample provider rather than from assay-based typing.

With regard to this clone: The clone's antigen remains unknown. The record has no base qualities; no much larger clone is one base away.

The CDR3 goes from the cysteine to the phenylalanine over 13 residues. Here the CDR3 DNA is all that survives: 39 bases in frame from base 1. The germline V gene (reference sequence) sets CDR1 to MNHEY and CDR2 to SMNVEV. Trimming leaves V shorter by 7 bases and J shorter by 5 bases, with the junction holding 6 bases beyond the gene matches. General conclusions and limits of the study: The quantity of clinical and demographic metadata differed by source and by participant and was supplied without curation.

TCRbeta CDR3 regions were amplified from genomic DNA by means of the immunoSEQ Assay, a bias-controlled multiplex PCR. In the authors' own workflow: The number of nucleated cells in each sample was estimated by amplification of reference gene primers within the assay. Sequence reads were collapsed and filtered to measure the absolute abundance of every unique TCRbeta CDR3 rearrangement. Productive Simpson clonality was computed per sample as the square root of Simpson's diversity index over productive rearrangements. TCRdb retrieved this table from immuneACCESS and kept in-frame rearrangements only. Not all clones are present; in checked studies, unresolved V genes account for under half, and no reason is known for the remainder. V and J calls and clone size are as listed in that table; D and trimming were resolved from the DNA. For this sample there are tens of thousands of clones; roughly 87% appear just once. Approximately 23% of the sample lies in the top ten.

Each collaborating institution followed its own protocols to collect whole blood in K2EDTA tubes. Collaborator samples were shipped for TCRbeta analysis as frozen whole blood, isolated PBMCs, or DNA extracted from either sample type. The chain employs TRBV27 and TRBJ2-5, with 8 bases matching TRBD1. The sequence derives from a woman older than 75 in a cohort sampled during active or convalescent COVID-19. Sample: peripheral blood. The encoded CDR3 is CASMRTGTETQYF. The sequence in DNA is TGTGCCAGCATGCGGACAGGGACGGAGACCCAGTACTTC.